This T cell receptor beta chain was identified in a study of response to subunit inactivated influenza vaccine. The CDR3 has 17 amino acids. J was trimmed by 0 bases and V by 3 bases; bases with no gene match: 5. Each CDR3 protein gets one entry after TCRdb re-called the RT-PCR reads with MiXCR. Of roughly 670,000 distinct CDR3 sequences detected, about 14% appear once; the ten largest clones hold 7.6%. The TCR sequence derives from a man aged 45-65 years who received an inactivated influenza vaccine. The genes are TRBV12-3 or TRBV12-4 and TRBJ2-2, with 9 bases fitting TRBD2. Sequenced material: PBMCs from blood, taken roughly 15 days before vaccination. Here the CDR3 DNA reads TGTGCCAGCAGTTTGATTGCGGGAGGGCCGAACACCGGGGAGCTGTTTTTT. This encodes CASSLIAGGPNTGELFF.